This TCR beta chain came from a study of blood T cell repertoires in COVID-19. Study context: Acute-phase and convalescent COVID-19 samples originated in the United States, Italy and Spain. PBMCs, B-cell-depleted T cells, or T cells provided the cDNA or gDNA that made up the material.

Germline CDR1 reads LGHDT; CDR2 reads YNNKEL (reference sequence). The junction had 10 bases not matched to a gene; V was cut back by 4 bases and J by 3 bases. The CDR3 runs to 16 residues. Original processing methods: Amplified reference gene primers provided the basis for estimating nucleated cell counts. Profiling relied on immunoSEQ multiplex PCR, and the TCRdb table lists in-frame clones only, not all of them. The DNA was the basis for D and trimming; V, J and clone size are from that table. This sample yields some 170,000 clones, of which under 90% are seen a single time; roughly 19% belongs to the top ten.

The J gene is TRBJ2-3, the V gene TRBV3-1 (or the pseudogene TRBV3-2), with 7 bases identical to TRBD2. The clonotype comes from a woman aged 80 or over with acute or convalescent COVID-19. Sequences were obtained from peripheral blood. CDR3 nucleotides: TGTGCCAGCAGCCCATCCGGGACTATTGCGACAGATACGCAGTATTTT. This translates into CASSPSGTIATDTQYF.